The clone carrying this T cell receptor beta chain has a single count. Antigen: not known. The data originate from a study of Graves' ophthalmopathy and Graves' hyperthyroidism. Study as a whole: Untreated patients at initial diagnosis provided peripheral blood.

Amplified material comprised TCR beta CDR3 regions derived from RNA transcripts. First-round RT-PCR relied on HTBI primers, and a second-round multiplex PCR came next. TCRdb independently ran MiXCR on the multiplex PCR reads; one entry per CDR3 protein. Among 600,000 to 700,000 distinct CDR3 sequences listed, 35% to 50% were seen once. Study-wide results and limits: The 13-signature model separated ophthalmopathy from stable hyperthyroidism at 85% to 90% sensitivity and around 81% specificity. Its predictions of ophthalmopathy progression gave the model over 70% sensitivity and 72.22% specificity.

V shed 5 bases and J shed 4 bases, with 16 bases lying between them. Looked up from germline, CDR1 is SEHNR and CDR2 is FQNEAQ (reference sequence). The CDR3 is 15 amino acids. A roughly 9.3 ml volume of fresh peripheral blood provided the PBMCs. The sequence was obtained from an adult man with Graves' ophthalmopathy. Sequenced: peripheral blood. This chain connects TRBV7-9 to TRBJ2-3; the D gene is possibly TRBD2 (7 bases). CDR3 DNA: TGTGCCAGCAGCAGTGGGGGGGCGATCGCAGATACGCAGTATTTT. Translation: CASSSGGAIADTQYF.